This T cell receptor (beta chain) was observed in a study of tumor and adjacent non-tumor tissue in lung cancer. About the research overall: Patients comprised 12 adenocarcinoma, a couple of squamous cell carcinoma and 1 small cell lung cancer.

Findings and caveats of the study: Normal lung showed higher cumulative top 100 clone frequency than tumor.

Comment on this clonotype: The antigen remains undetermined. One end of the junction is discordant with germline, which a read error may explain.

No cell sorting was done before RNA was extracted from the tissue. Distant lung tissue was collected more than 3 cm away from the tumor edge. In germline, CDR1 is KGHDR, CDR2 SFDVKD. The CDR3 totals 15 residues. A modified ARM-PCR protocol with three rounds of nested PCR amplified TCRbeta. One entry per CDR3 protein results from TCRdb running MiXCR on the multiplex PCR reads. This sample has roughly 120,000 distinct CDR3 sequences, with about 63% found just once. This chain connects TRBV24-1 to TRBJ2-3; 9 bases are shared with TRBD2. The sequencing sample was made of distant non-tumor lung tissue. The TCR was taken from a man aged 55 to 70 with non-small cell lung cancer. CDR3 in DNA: TGTGCCACCAGTGGGAGGCGGGAGGGCCACGATACGCATTATTTT. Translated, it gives CATSGRREGHDTHYF.